This record covers a single T cell receptor beta chain. The antigen is not known. The data are from a study of cytomegalovirus exposure and HLA in healthy donors. Background on the study: Clustering assigned 81% of the roughly 380 genotyped donors to the Caucasian-associated ancestry cluster. General study results and limits: Relative to equally common others, HLA-associated TCR beta chains showed greater clonal expansion in a later analysis. Reports described diagnosis of cytomegalovirus status by the classifier as highly specific and sensitive. Exclusion as indistinguishable affected some V segments, including TRBV6-2 and TRBV6-3.

PCR amplification relied on 60 Vbeta primers (plus 13 Jbeta primers). The table came from immunoSEQ multiplex PCR; TCRdb's copy has only in-frame clones and leaves some out. Here the sample table reports tens of thousands of clones. The CDR3 consists of 11 residues. V lost 8 bases and J 6 bases, leaving 7 bases between the germline ends. Germline V CDR1 and CDR2: LNHDA, SQIVND (reference sequence). The TCR sequence derives from a woman aged 55-69 years in good health and CMV-seronegative. The rearrangement uses TRBV19 and TRBJ1-4; D gene ambiguous. Sequenced: PBMCs. CDR3: CASVYYEKLFF. CDR3 in DNA: TGTGCCAGTGTGTACTATGAAAAACTGTTTTTT.